The text below deals with one T cell receptor beta chain. Its antigen remains unidentified. The data were taken from a study of blood T cells in healthy people across ages. The study's findings and limits: Long-lived and aged donors differed, with more naive CD4+ cells and higher diversity in the long-lived. Researchers report that TCR beta diversity correlated strongly with naive T cell percentage. The CMV status of each donor remained undetermined, and this could have confounded shifts in expanded clonotypes.

Sample-barcoded 5' priming and a J-beta primer mix drove a second PCR of roughly 6 to 12 cycles. Each TCR beta cDNA got a 12-nucleotide random molecular identifier. TCRdb independently ran MiXCR on the 5' RACE reads; one entry per CDR3 protein. Seen here are 1.5 million to 2 million distinct CDR3 sequences, around 50% observed once, and the top ten hold approximately 2.1%. This receptor was obtained from a woman aged 40 to 50 in good health. Material for sequencing was blood.

CDR3: CRTNYGYTF. CDR3 coding DNA: TGCAGAACCAACTATGGCTACACCTTC. The chain uses TRBV20-1 and TRBJ1-2; D call uncertain. Germline CDR1 is DFQATT and CDR2 is SNEGSKA (reference sequence). The CDR3 sequence is 9 residues long.